This T cell receptor (beta chain) is from a study of preoperative IRX-2 immunotherapy in early breast cancer. Indicated treatment: preoperative locoregional IRX-2 cytokine immunotherapy. Preoperative locoregional IRX-2 cytokine immunotherapy was tested in the phase Ib source study. Profiled with immunoSEQ multiplex PCR; TCRdb holds only in-frame clones, not every one. Of about 98,000 clones in the sample, roughly 89% are singletons; the top ten hold 2% to 2.5%. In germline, CDR1 is MDHEN, CDR2 SYDVKM. The ends lost 5 bases at V and 6 bases at J; junction bases unmatched: 11. This CDR3 spans 16 amino acids.

The TCR sequence derives from a human donor with breast cancer. V usage is TRBV28 and J usage is TRBJ2-7; 12 nucleotides match TRBD2. Sample: tumor tissue, taken after IRX-2 immunotherapy. The CDR3 nucleotides are TGTGCCAGCAGTACACCCTCTAGCGGGGGGGCCAGCGAGCAGTACTTC. Protein sequence: CASSTPSSGGASEQYF.